The rows below give T cell receptor beta chains drawn from one sample of a study of T cells in Graves' hyperthyroidism and ophthalmopathy. TCRdb re-derived calls from the multiplex PCR reads in MiXCR, one entry per CDR3 protein. This sample has some 250,000 distinct CDR3 sequences; roughly 14% occur once, and the top ten carry about an eighth. The specimen was blood. The receptors stem from a middle-aged woman with Graves' hyperthyroidism that later progressed to Graves' ophthalmopathy. Both conserved end residues are part of each CDR3. Each record gives: D gene, V gene, J gene, clone size, CDR3 protein, CDR3 DNA. The D gene is left open where the match is weak. Size is stated for part of the rows, as once, few or many counts, or as a class when the clone is expanded.

d_gene: .
v_gene: TRBV20-1
j_gene: TRBJ1-6
abundance: many
CDR3aa: CSARGPGQANSPLHF
CDR3nt: TGCAGTGCTAGAGGACCGGGACAAGCGAATTCACCCCTCCACTTT

d_gene: .
v_gene: TRBV24-1
j_gene: TRBJ1-1
abundance: many
CDR3aa: CATSDSHRGAEAFF
CDR3nt: TGTGCCACCAGTGATTCCCACCGGGGCGCTGAAGCTTTCTTT

d_gene: TRBD2
v_gene: TRBV28
j_gene: TRBJ2-7
abundance: .
CDR3aa: CASSQAASGRASEQYF
CDR3nt: TGTGCCAGCAGCCAAGCCGCTAGCGGGAGGGCGAGTGAGCAGTACTTC

d_gene: .
v_gene: TRBV6-2/TRBV6-3
j_gene: TRBJ2-3
abundance: .
CDR3aa: CASSDGSVGTDTQYF
CDR3nt: TGTGCCAGCAGTGACGGGAGCGTCGGCACAGATACGCAGTATTTT

d_gene: .
v_gene: TRBV3-1
j_gene: TRBJ2-3
abundance: .
CDR3aa: CASSQVGTGTDTQYF
CDR3nt: TGTGCCAGCAGCCAAGTAGGAACAGGCACAGATACGCAGTATTTT

d_gene: TRBD1
v_gene: TRBV12-3/TRBV12-4
j_gene: TRBJ2-7
abundance: .
CDR3aa: CASSQTGGAEQYF
CDR3nt: TGTGCCAGCAGTCAGACAGGGGGTGCCGAGCAGTACTTC

d_gene: .
v_gene: TRBV7-9
j_gene: TRBJ2-2
abundance: .
CDR3aa: CASSLTIGELFF
CDR3nt: TGTGCCAGCAGCTTAACGATCGGGGAGCTGTTTTTT

d_gene: .
v_gene: TRBV7-8
j_gene: TRBJ2-2
abundance: few
CDR3aa: CASSLEWDSTGELFF
CDR3nt: TGTGCCAGCAGCTTAGAGTGGGACTCCACCGGGGAGCTGTTTTTT

d_gene: .
v_gene: TRBV7-9
j_gene: TRBJ2-5
abundance: many
CDR3aa: CASSKAEETQYF
CDR3nt: TGTGCCAGCAGCAAAGCCGAAGAGACCCAGTACTTC

d_gene: .
v_gene: TRBV9
j_gene: TRBJ2-2
abundance: .
CDR3aa: CASRGLLNTGELFF
CDR3nt: TGTGCCTCCAGGGGCCTATTGAACACCGGGGAGCTGTTTTTT